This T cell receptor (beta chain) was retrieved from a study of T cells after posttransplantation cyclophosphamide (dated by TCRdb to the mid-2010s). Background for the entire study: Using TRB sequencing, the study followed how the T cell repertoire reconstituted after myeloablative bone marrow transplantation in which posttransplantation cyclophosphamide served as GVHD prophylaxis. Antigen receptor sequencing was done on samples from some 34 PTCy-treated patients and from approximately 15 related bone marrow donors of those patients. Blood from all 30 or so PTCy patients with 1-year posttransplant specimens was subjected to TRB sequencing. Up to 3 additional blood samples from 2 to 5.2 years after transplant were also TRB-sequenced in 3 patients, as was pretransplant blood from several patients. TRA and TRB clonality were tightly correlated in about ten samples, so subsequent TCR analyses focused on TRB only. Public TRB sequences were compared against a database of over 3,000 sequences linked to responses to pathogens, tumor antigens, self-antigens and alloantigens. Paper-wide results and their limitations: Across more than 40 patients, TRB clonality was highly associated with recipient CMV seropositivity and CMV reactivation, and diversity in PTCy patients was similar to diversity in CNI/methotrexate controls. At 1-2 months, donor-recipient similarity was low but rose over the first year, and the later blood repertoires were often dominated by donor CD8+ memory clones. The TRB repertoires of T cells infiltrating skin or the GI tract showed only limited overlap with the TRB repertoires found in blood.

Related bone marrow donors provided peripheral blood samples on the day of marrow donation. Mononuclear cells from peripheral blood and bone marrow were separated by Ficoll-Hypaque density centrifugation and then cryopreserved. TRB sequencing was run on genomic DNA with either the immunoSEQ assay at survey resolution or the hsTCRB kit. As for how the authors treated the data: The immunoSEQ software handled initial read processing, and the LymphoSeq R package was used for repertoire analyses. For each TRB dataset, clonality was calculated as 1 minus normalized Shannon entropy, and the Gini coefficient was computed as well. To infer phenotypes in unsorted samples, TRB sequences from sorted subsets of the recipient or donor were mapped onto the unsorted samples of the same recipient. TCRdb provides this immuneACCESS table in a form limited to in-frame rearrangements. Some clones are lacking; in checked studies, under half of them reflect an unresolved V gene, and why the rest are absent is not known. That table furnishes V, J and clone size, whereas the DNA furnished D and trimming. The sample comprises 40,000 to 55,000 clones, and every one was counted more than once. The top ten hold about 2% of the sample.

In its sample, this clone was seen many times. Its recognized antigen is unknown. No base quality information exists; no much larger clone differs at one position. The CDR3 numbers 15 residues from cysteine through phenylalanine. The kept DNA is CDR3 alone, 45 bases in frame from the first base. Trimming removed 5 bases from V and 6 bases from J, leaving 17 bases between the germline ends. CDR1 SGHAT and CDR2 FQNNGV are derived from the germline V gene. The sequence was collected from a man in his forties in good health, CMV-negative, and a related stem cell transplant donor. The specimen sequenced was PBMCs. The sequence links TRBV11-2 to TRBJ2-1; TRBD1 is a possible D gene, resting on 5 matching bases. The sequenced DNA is TGTGCCAGCAGCCCCTTTGAGGCTAGGGGCAATGAGCAGTTCTTC. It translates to CASSPFEARGNEQFF.